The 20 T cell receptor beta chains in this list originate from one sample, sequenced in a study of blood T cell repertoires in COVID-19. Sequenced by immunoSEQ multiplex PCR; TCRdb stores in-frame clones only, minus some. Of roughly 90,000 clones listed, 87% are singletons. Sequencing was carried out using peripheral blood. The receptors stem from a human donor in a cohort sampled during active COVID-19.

The CDR3 bases are TGTGCCAGCAGCCCCTCCGGGAGGGATACGCAGTATTTT. Amino acids: CASSPSGRDTQYF. This sequence joins TRBV11-2 and TRBJ2-3; 7 nucleotides align to TRBD2. The CDR3 runs to 13 residues. V shed 5 bases and J 6 bases; nucleotides not matched to a gene: 5. Germline assignment: CDR1 SGHAT and CDR2 FQNNGV.

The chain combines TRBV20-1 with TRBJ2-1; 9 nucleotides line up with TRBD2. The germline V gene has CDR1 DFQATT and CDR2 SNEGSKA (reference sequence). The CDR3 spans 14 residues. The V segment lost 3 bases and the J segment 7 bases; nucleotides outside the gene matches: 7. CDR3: CSASRSGSRNEQFF. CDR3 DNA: TGCAGTGCTAGTCGTAGCGGGAGTAGGAATGAGCAGTTCTTC.

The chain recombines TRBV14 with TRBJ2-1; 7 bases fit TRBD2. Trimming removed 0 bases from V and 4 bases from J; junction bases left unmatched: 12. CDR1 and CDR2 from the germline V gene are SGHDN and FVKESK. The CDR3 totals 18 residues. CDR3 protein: CASSQDRPSGIPYNEQFF. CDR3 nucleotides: TGTGCCAGCAGCCAAGATAGGCCTAGCGGCATACCATACAATGAGCAGTTCTTC.

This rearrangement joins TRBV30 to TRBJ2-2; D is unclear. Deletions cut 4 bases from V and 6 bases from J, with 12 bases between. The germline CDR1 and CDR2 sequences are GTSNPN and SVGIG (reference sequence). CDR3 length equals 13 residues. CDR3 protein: CAWNIRPPGELFF. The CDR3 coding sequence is TGTGCCTGGAACATCAGGCCACCCGGGGAGCTGTTTTTT.

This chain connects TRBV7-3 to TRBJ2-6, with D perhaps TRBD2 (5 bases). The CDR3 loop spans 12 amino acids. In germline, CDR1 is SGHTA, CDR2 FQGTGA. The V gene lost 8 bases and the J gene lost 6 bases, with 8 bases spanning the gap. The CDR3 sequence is CASRREANVLTF. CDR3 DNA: TGTGCCAGCCGCCGGGAGGCCAACGTCCTGACTTTC.

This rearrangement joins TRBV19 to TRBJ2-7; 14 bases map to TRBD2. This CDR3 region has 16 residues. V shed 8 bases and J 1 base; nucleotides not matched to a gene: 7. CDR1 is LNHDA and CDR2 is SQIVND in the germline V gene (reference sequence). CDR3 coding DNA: TGTGCCAGTTGGGGACTAGCGGGAGAGGGATCCTACGAGCAGTACTTC. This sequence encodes CASWGLAGEGSYEQYF. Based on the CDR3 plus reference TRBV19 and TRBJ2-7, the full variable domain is DGGITQSPKYLFRKEGQNVTLSCEQNLNHDAMYWYRQDPGQGLRLIYYSQIVNDFQKGDIAEGYSVSREKKESFPLTVTSAQKNPTAFYLCASWGLAGEGSYEQYFGPGTRLTVT.

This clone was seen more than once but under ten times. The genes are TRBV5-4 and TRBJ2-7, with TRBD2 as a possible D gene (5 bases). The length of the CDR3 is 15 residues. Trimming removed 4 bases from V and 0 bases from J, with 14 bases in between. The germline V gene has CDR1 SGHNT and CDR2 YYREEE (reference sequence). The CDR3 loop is CASSVAAGNSYEQYF. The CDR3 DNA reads TGTGCCAGCAGCGTAGCTGCGGGCAACTCCTACGAGCAGTACTTC.

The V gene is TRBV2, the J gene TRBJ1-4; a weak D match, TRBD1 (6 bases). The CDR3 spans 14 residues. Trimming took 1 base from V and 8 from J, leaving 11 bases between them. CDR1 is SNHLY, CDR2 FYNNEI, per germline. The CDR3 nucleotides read TGTGCCAGCAGTGAAGGGGCAGGGGCCGAAAAACTGTTTTTT. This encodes CASSEGAGAEKLFF.

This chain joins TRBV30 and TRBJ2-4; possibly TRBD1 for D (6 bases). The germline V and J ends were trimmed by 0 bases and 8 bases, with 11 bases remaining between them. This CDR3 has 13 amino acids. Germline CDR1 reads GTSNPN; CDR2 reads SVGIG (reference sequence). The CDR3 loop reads CAWSVEGGDIQYF. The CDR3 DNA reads TGTGCCTGGAGTGTAGAAGGGGGAGACATTCAGTACTTC.

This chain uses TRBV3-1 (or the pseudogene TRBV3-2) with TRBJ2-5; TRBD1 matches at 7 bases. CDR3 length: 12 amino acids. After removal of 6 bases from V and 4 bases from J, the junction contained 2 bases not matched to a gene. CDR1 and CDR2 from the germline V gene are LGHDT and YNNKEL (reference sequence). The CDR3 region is CASRRQGETQYF. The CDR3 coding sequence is TGTGCCAGCAGGAGACAGGGAGAGACCCAGTACTTC.

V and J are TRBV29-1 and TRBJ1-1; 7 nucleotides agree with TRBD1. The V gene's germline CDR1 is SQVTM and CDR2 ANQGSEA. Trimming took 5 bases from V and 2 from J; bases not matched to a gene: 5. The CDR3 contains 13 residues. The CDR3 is CSVWTGDNTEAFF. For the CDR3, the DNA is TGCAGCGTTTGGACAGGAGACAACACTGAAGCTTTCTTT.

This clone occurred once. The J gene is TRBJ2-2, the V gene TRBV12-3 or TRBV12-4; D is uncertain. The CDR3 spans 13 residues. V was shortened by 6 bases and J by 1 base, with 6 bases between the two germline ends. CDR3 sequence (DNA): TGTGCCAGCAGAATCATGAACACCGGGGAGCTGTTTTTT. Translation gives CASRIMNTGELFF.

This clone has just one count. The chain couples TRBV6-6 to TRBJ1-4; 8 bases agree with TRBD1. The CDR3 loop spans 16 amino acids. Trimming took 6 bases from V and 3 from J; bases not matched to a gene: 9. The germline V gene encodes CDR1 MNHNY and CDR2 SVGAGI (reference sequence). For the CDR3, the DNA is TGTGCCAGCAGCACTGGGACAGGCTGGTCTAATGAAAAACTGTTTTTT. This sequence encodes CASSTGTGWSNEKLFF.

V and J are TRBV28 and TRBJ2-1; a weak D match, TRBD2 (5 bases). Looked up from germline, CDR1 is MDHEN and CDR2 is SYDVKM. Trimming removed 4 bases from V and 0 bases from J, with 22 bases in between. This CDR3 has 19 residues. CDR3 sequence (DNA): TGTGCCAGCAGTTCCCCTGTGGCTAGCTACCTTAGCTCCTACAATGAGCAGTTCTTC. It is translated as CASSSPVASYLSSYNEQFF.

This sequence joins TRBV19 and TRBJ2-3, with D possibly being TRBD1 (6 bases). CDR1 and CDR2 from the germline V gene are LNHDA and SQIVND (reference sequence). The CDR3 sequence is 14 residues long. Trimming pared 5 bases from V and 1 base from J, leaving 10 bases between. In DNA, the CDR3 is TGTGCCAGTAGTGGGGGCGCGGGCACAGATACGCAGTATTTT. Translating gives CASSGGAGTDTQYF.

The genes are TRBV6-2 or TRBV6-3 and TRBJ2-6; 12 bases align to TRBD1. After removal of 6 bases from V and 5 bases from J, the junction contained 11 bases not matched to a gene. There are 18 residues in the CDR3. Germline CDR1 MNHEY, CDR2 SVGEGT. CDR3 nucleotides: TGTGCCAGCAGCCCCGGGACAGGGGGCTCTGGGTGGGCCAACGTCCTGACTTTC. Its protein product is CASSPGTGGSGWANVLTF.

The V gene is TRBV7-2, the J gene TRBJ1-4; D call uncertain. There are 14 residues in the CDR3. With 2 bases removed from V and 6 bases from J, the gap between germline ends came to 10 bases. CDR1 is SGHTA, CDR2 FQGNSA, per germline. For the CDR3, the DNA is TGTGCCAGCAGCTTACCGGGGTCAGATGAAAAACTGTTTTTT. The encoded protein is CASSLPGSDEKLFF. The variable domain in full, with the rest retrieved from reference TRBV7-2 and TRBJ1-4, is GAGVSQSPSNKVTEKGKDVELRCDPISGHTALYWYRQSLGQGLEFLIYFQGNSAPDKSGLPSDRFSAERTGGSVSTLTIQRTQQEDSAVYLCASSLPGSDEKLFFGSGTQLSVL.

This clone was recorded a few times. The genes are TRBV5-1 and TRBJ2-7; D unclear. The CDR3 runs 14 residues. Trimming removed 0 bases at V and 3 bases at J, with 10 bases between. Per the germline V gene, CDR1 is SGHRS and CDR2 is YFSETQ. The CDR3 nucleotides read TGCGCCAGCAGCTTGGGTGACACCTACTACGAGCAGTACTTC. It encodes CASSLGDTYYEQYF.

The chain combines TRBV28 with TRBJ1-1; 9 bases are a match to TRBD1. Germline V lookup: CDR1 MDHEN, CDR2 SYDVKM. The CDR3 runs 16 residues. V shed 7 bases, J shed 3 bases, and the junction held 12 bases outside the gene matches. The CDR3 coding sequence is TGTGCCAGCAACTTACAGGGGGCAAGGGTTGACACTGAAGCTTTCTTT. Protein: CASNLQGARVDTEAFF.

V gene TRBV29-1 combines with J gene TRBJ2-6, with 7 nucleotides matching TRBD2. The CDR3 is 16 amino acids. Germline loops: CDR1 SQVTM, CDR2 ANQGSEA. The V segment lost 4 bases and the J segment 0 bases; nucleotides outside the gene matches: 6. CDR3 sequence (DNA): TGCAGCGTTGGCAGGGAGGGTCGCTCTGGGGCCAACGTCCTGACTTTC. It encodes CSVGREGRSGANVLTF.